One sample yielded the 12 T cell receptor beta chains listed below, sequenced in a study of T-cell memory formation after mild COVID-19. One entry per CDR3 protein results from TCRdb running MiXCR on the 5' RACE reads. This table holds roughly 70,000 distinct CDR3 sequences, approximately 16% found once. Sequenced input: PBMCs or a T cell subset sorted from them (not recorded which). All receptors derive from an adult woman who had mild COVID-19 (a few samples of this study predate the infection). Cell type and time point are not known.

The chain combines TRBV9 with TRBJ2-2; D is tentatively TRBD1 or TRBD2 (5 bases each). Germline-derived CDR1 and CDR2 are SGDLS and YYNGEE. The CDR3 sequence is 15 residues long. Trimming pared 7 bases from V and 0 bases from J, leaving 13 bases between. CDR3 loop: CASGSGTANTGELFF. The CDR3 DNA reads as TGTGCCAGCGGATCCGGGACGGCGAACACCGGGGAGCTGTTTTTT.

This clonotype was counted only a few times. This chain joins TRBV4-1 and TRBJ2-7, with D tentatively TRBD1 (5 bases). The CDR3 has 19 residues. Germline CDR1 and CDR2: MGHRA and YSYEKL. The ends were cut back, 0 bases at V and 3 bases at J, with 24 bases in the middle. The CDR3 nucleotides read TGCGCCAGCAGCCAAGATCCGAACCTTCTCGGTCAGGGATACTACGAGCAGTACTTC. It yields the protein CASSQDPNLLGQGYYEQYF.

The chain combines TRBV29-1 with TRBJ2-3, with D possibly being TRBD2 (7 bases). The germline V gene encodes CDR1 SQVTM and CDR2 ANQGSEA. CDR3 size: 13 residues. V lost 7 bases and J 0 bases, leaving 11 bases between the germline ends. CDR3: CSGRGGSTDTQYF. DNA of the CDR3: TGCAGCGGGAGGGGGGGAAGCACAGATACGCAGTATTTT.

The rearrangement joins TRBV25-1 to TRBJ2-3; D ambiguous. The V gene's germline CDR1 is MGHDK and CDR2 SYGVNS. V was clipped by 4 bases and J by 4 bases, with 21 bases between them. The CDR3 runs to 17 residues. The chain's CDR3 is CASSGSRNSMMADTQYF. The CDR3 DNA reads as TGTGCCAGCAGTGGGTCTCGGAATAGTATGATGGCAGATACGCAGTATTTT.

This clonotype was seen a handful of times. The chain couples TRBV29-1 to TRBJ2-5; D not certain. Trimming cost V 0 bases and J 3 bases, with 8 bases left between them. This CDR3 is 13 amino acids long. Germline V lookup: CDR1 SQVTM, CDR2 ANQGSEA. CDR3 in DNA: TGCAGCGTTGAAGATCCCTGGGAAGAGACCCAGTACTTC. Translated, it gives CSVEDPWEETQYF.

This clonotype was seen a handful of times. This chain uses TRBV20-1 with TRBJ2-3, with 11 bases fitting TRBD2. CDR1 is DFQATT and CDR2 is SNEGSKA in the germline V gene (reference sequence). The CDR3 loop spans 15 amino acids. The J segment lost 1 base and the V segment lost 6 bases, leaving 6 bases of the junction unmatched. This chain's CDR3 is CSATPTSGGTDTQYF. CDR3 coding DNA: TGCAGTGCCACCCCGACTAGCGGGGGCACAGATACGCAGTATTTT.

This clonotype has ten or more counts. This chain connects TRBV12-3 or TRBV12-4 to TRBJ2-1; D could derive from TRBD1 or TRBD2 (5 bases each). The V end was cut by 8 bases, the J end by 5 bases, with 16 bases between. This CDR3 has 14 amino acids. CDR3 in DNA: TGTGCCAGCTTTGGGGGATCCGTCGACAATGAGCAGTTCTTC. Translation gives CASFGGSVDNEQFF.

The chain combines TRBV20-1 with TRBJ1-6; D is unclear. V was pared by 3 bases and J by 3 bases, with 12 bases between. This CDR3 spans 15 amino acids. Germline-derived CDR1 and CDR2 are DFQATT and SNEGSKA (reference sequence). CDR3 loop: CSARVDGFYNSPLHF. The DNA of the CDR3 is TGCAGTGCTAGGGTCGACGGATTCTATAATTCACCCCTCCACTTT.

There are a few counts of this clonotype. The chain couples TRBV7-9 to TRBJ2-7; either TRBD1 or TRBD2 may fit D (5 bases each). In germline, CDR1 is SEHNR, CDR2 FQNEAQ (reference sequence). The CDR3 has 16 residues. V shed 5 bases and J shed 3 bases, with 20 bases lying between them. CDR3 in amino acids: CASSLEGTDGNYEQYF. In DNA, the CDR3 is TGTGCCAGCAGCCTAGAGGGGACGGACGGAAACTACGAGCAGTACTTC.

V is TRBV19 and J is TRBJ2-7; 8 positions match TRBD2. The CDR3 is made up of 15 amino acids. In germline, CDR1 is LNHDA, CDR2 SQIVND (reference sequence). Germline trimming cut 10 bases from V and 3 bases from J; bases unmatched to any gene: 14. In nucleotides, the CDR3 is TGTGCCACCTCCCCAGCGGGAGTAGGATTCTACGAGCAGTACTTC. It specifies CATSPAGVGFYEQYF.

The genes are TRBV27 and TRBJ2-1; D is unresolved. The CDR3 is 11 amino acids. Trimming cost V 4 bases and J 7 bases, with 5 bases left between them. Looked up from germline, CDR1 is MNHEY and CDR2 is SMNVEV (reference sequence). The CDR3 DNA reads as TGTGCCAGCAGTTCTCGTAATGAGCAGTTCTTC. It codes for CASSSRNEQFF.

This chain joins TRBV12-3 or TRBV12-4 and TRBJ1-5; the D is unclear. CDR3 size: 13 residues. V was cut by 5 bases and J by 6 bases, with 11 bases left in between. DNA of the CDR3: TGTGCCAGCAGTCCCAGTTCAAGTCAGCCCCAGCATTTT. It specifies CASSPSSSQPQHF.